Following are 25 T cell receptor beta chains from one sample sequenced in a study of blood T cell repertoires in COVID-19. Profiling relied on immunoSEQ multiplex PCR, and the TCRdb table lists in-frame clones only, not all of them. The sample includes some 65,000 clones, about 74% of them seen just once. The sample was peripheral blood. Receptor source: a woman older than 75 with acute or convalescent COVID-19.

The DNA of the CDR3 is TGTGCCAGCAGCTTGGGTCGGGACAGTTCCTACGAGCAGTACTTC. Translating gives CASSLGRDSSYEQYF. The V and J genes are TRBV5-5 and TRBJ2-7; TRBD1 matches at 7 bases. V dropped 0 bases and J dropped 1; count of bases not matched to a gene: 4. This CDR3 has 15 amino acids. CDR1 is SGHKS, CDR2 YYEKEE, per germline (reference sequence).

CDR3 sequence: CASSLPTGFGEQFF. CDR3 nucleotides: TGTGCCAGCAGCTTGCCGACAGGGTTCGGTGAGCAGTTCTTC. The gene calls are TRBV7-9 and TRBJ2-1; 7 nucleotides match TRBD1. V dropped 3 bases and J dropped 9; count of bases not matched to a gene: 8. Germline CDR1 SEHNR, CDR2 FQNEAQ (reference sequence). CDR3 length equals 14 residues.

The chain carries TRBV5-1 and TRBJ2-1, with 12 bases that match TRBD2. Germline V CDR1 and CDR2: SGHRS, YFSETQ. V shed 3 bases and J 8 bases; nucleotides not matched to a gene: 12. The CDR3 is made up of 17 amino acids. DNA of the CDR3: TGCGCCAGCAGCTCTATTCGACTAGCGGGAGTTGTCGATGAGCAGTTCTTC. Translation: CASSSIRLAGVVDEQFF.

The chain has TRBV4-1 and TRBJ2-7, with 10 bases lining up with TRBD2. This CDR3 contains 16 residues. Germline CDR1 MGHRA, CDR2 YSYEKL. Germline trimming cut 1 base from V and 6 bases from J; bases unmatched to any gene: 9. CDR3 amino acids: CASSQGTSGRASEQYF. CDR3 nucleotide sequence: TGCGCCAGCAGCCAAGGGACGAGCGGGAGGGCCTCCGAGCAGTACTTC.

This clone was detected a few times. This chain joins TRBV5-1 and TRBJ2-1, with a tentative D call TRBD2 (6 bases). The CDR3 is made up of 12 amino acids. From germline, CDR1 is SGHRS and CDR2 YFSETQ. V was trimmed by 5 bases and J by 10 bases, leaving 13 bases between them. This CDR3 reads CASRPGTQEQFF. CDR3 bases: TGCGCCAGCAGACCCGGGACTCAAGAGCAGTTCTTC.

In this sample, this clone turned up many times. The chain carries TRBV10-3 and TRBJ2-7, with D hard to call. Germline assignment: CDR1 ENHRY and CDR2 SYGVKD. Trimming removed 8 bases from V and 6 bases from J, with 11 bases in between. This CDR3 comprises 11 residues. CDR3 loop: CAIRQISEQYF. The CDR3 DNA follows: TGTGCCATCCGTCAGATCAGCGAGCAGTACTTC.

This chain connects TRBV5-1 to TRBJ2-1, with a weak D call TRBD2 (6 bases). V was clipped by 1 base and J by 5 bases, with 16 bases between them. The CDR3 extends over 16 amino acids. Germline CDR1 SGHRS, CDR2 YFSETQ. The CDR3 region has the DNA TGCGCCAGCAGCTTGAATTACGCGGGAACTCACAATGAGCAGTTCTTC. Translated, it gives CASSLNYAGTHNEQFF.

This clone was observed once. The chain employs TRBV19 and TRBJ2-3; D not resolved. Germline lookup yields CDR1 LNHDA and CDR2 SQIVND (reference sequence). This CDR3 is 12 amino acids long. The V and J ends lost 3 bases and 8 bases respectively, with 9 bases between them. The CDR3 here is CASSIPPGTQYF. In DNA, the CDR3 is TGTGCCAGTAGTATCCCGCCGGGTACGCAGTATTTT. Full variable domain (missing parts from reference TRBV19 and TRBJ2-3): DGGITQSPKYLFRKEGQNVTLSCEQNLNHDAMYWYRQDPGQGLRLIYYSQIVNDFQKGDIAEGYSVSREKKESFPLTVTSAQKNPTAFYLCASSIPPGTQYFGPGTRLTVL.

This clone showed up just a few times. V is TRBV9 and J is TRBJ2-7; possible D gene TRBD2, 7 bases. This CDR3 spans 16 amino acids. V was pared by 0 bases and J by 1 base, with 14 bases between. The germline V gene encodes CDR1 SGDLS and CDR2 YYNGEE. CDR3 coding DNA: TGTGCCAGCAGCGTAGCTACGGGGAGGGGGTCCTACGAGCAGTACTTC. Protein sequence: CASSVATGRGSYEQYF.

V gene TRBV5-1 combines with J gene TRBJ2-5, with D possibly matching TRBD2 (6 bases). This CDR3 is 16 amino acids long. Germline loops: CDR1 SGHRS, CDR2 YFSETQ. The V gene lost 1 base and the J gene lost 1 base, with 14 bases spanning the gap. The CDR3 loop is CASSLTNLAAQETQYF. CDR3 nucleotides: TGCGCCAGCAGCTTGACCAATTTAGCGGCCCAAGAGACCCAGTACTTC.

This clone was observed once. The chain is built from TRBV7-6 and TRBJ1-4; 7 nucleotides align to TRBD1. Trimming cost V 5 bases and J 8 bases; bases outside gene matches: 8. Germline lookup yields CDR1 SGHVS and CDR2 FNYEAQ. The CDR3 runs 14 residues. The CDR3 region has the DNA TGTGCCAGCAGCCTGGGACAGTGGGGAGAAAAACTGTTTTTT. This gives the protein CASSLGQWGEKLFF.

This clone appeared once. The chain recombines TRBV19 with TRBJ2-7; 10 bases are a match to TRBD1. Germline V gene lookup returns CDR1 LNHDA and CDR2 SQIVND (reference sequence). The V gene end was trimmed by 1 base and the J gene end by 2 bases; junction bases not matched to a gene: 5. The CDR3 is made up of 16 amino acids. DNA for the CDR3: TGTGCCAGTAGTATAGGACCCGGGACAGGGGCCTACGAGCAGTACTTC. Translating it yields CASSIGPGTGAYEQYF.

The J gene is TRBJ2-7, the V gene TRBV10-2; TRBD2 aligns across 10 bases. Germline assignment: CDR1 WSHSY and CDR2 SAAADI. The CDR3 extends over 14 amino acids. V lost 8 bases to trimming and J lost 5 bases; unmatched junction nucleotides: 9. CDR3 sequence reads: CASAKAGGPNEQYF. CDR3 bases: TGCGCCAGCGCGAAAGCGGGAGGGCCCAACGAGCAGTACTTC.

This chain connects TRBV11-3 to TRBJ2-2; TRBD2 aligns across 12 bases. Germline V gene data show CDR1 as SGHNT and CDR2 as YENEEA. Trimming removed 6 bases from V and 3 bases from J; junction bases left unmatched: 5. The CDR3 covers 16 residues. The CDR3 DNA reads as TGTGCCAGCAGTCTAGCGGGAGGGCCTCACACCGGGGAGCTGTTTTTT. Protein product: CASSLAGGPHTGELFF.

V and J are TRBV19 and TRBJ2-1, with TRBD2 matching over 13 bases. The ends lost 6 bases at V and 6 bases at J; junction bases unmatched: 5. CDR1 LNHDA and CDR2 SQIVND come from the germline V gene (reference sequence). This CDR3 is built from 15 residues. The CDR3 coding sequence is TGTGCCAGTAGCCGGACTAGCGGGGGATTCAATGAGCAGTTCTTC. Protein product: CASSRTSGGFNEQFF.

This chain uses TRBV19 with TRBJ1-5; TRBD1 is a possible D gene (6 bases). The CDR3 extends over 13 amino acids. V lost 8 bases, J lost 7 bases, and 15 bases lay in between. Germline assignment: CDR1 LNHDA and CDR2 SQIVND (reference sequence). This CDR3 is CASGDNLGQPQHF. The CDR3, as DNA: TGTGCCAGTGGGGACAACTTGGGCCAGCCCCAGCATTTT. Filled out from reference TRBV19 and TRBJ1-5, the complete variable domain reads DGGITQSPKYLFRKEGQNVTLSCEQNLNHDAMYWYRQDPGQGLRLIYYSQIVNDFQKGDIAEGYSVSREKKESFPLTVTSAQKNPTAFYLCASGDNLGQPQHFGDGTRLSIL.

The rearrangement uses TRBV7-8 and TRBJ2-1; D not resolved. The CDR3 covers 13 residues. Germline V gene lookup returns CDR1 SGHVS and CDR2 FQNEAQ. With 1 base removed from V and 7 bases from J, the gap between germline ends came to 8 bases. CDR3 sequence reads: CASSLDRDNEQFF. The CDR3 bases are TGTGCCAGCAGCTTAGACAGAGATAATGAGCAGTTCTTC.

The chain uses TRBV3-1 (or the pseudogene TRBV3-2) and TRBJ2-3; D is unclear. V was trimmed by 0 bases and J by 0 bases, leaving 16 bases between them. From germline, CDR1 is LGHDT and CDR2 YNNKEL (reference sequence). CDR3 length equals 18 residues. CDR3 nucleotides: TGTGCCAGCAGCCAAGAGGTCGTAATGCTAACTAGCACAGATACGCAGTATTTT. Its protein is CASSQEVVMLTSTDTQYF.

The gene calls are TRBV18 and TRBJ1-5; maybe TRBD1 (5 bases). Trimming took off 4 bases at V and 1 base at J, with 8 bases between the two ends. The germline V gene encodes CDR1 KGHSH and CDR2 LQKENI. This CDR3 has 14 residues. CDR3: CASSRGGSNQPQHF. CDR3 in DNA: TGTGCCAGCTCACGGGGGGGGAGCAATCAGCCCCAGCATTTT.

This clone is a singleton in its sample. The V gene is TRBV20-1, the J gene TRBJ2-1; D is perhaps TRBD2 (5 bases). The CDR3 runs 14 residues. Trimming stripped 3 bases from V and 3 bases from J, with 12 bases between. CDR1 and CDR2 (germline): DFQATT, SNEGSKA (reference sequence). The CDR3 DNA is TGCAGTGCTAGTCCCGCGGGCAGCTACAATGAGCAGTTCTTC. Protein: CSASPAGSYNEQFF.

This clone was observed once. This rearrangement joins TRBV12-3 or TRBV12-4 to TRBJ2-7; D possibly corresponds to TRBD1 (6 bases). Trimming took off 4 bases at V and 6 bases at J, with 13 bases between the two ends. The CDR3 loop spans 13 amino acids. CDR3: CASSYRTAGEQYF. The DNA of the CDR3 is TGTGCCAGCAGTTATCGGACAGCTGGCGAGCAGTACTTC.

The chain carries TRBV2 and TRBJ1-2; 11 bases line up with TRBD1. Germline CDR1 reads SNHLY; CDR2 reads FYNNEI. The CDR3 is 16 residues long. With 0 bases clipped from V and 4 bases from J, the junction kept 4 bases outside the gene matches. The CDR3 bases are TGTGCCAGCAGTGAAGCGAGGACAGGGGGCGTCTATGGCTACACCTTC. Protein sequence: CASSEARTGGVYGYTF.

The chain employs TRBV28 and TRBJ1-4, with unresolved D. Germline CDR1 MDHEN, CDR2 SYDVKM. With 6 bases removed from V and 0 bases from J, the gap between germline ends came to 14 bases. The CDR3 covers 16 residues. The CDR3 DNA follows: TGTGCCAGCAGCCGTGGAGGGCTTTCAACTAATGAAAAACTGTTTTTT. Amino acids: CASSRGGLSTNEKLFF.

V is TRBV11-2 and J is TRBJ2-3; D perhaps matches TRBD1 (6 bases). The V gene lost 3 bases and the J gene lost 3 bases, with 16 bases spanning the gap. Germline CDR1 SGHAT, CDR2 FQNNGV. The CDR3 spans 16 residues. The CDR3 DNA reads TGTGCCAGCAGCTTCCGTACGGCAGGGGCTACAGATACGCAGTATTTT. Translating it yields CASSFRTAGATDTQYF.

This clone has only a few counts. The V gene is TRBV5-1, the J gene TRBJ2-7; D is undetermined. The CDR3 has 11 amino acids. Germline V CDR1 and CDR2: SGHRS, YFSETQ. V shed 0 bases and J shed 5 bases, with 3 bases lying between them. The CDR3 loop is CASSLADEQYF. The CDR3 coding sequence is TGCGCCAGCAGCTTGGCTGACGAGCAGTACTTC.